A single sample gave rise to the 10 T cell receptor beta chains below, sequenced in a study of T-cell reconstitution after alpha-beta-depleted transplantation in children. This sample's TCRbeta library carried unique molecular identifier barcodes. TCRdb re-called the PCR reads through MiXCR, storing one row per CDR3 protein. This table has about 600,000 distinct CDR3 sequences, under 15% appearing once. The sample consisted of PBMCs, mostly from graft donor cells, taken 360 days after TCRalphabeta/CD19-depleted stem cell transplant. The receptors were gathered from a male patient aged 10-17 years who had a stem cell transplant for acute myeloid leukemia, so the T cells may come from the graft donor.

This clonotype was seen only a few times. The chain has TRBV20-1 and TRBJ2-2; D is unclear. The germline gives CDR1 DFQATT, CDR2 SNEGSKA (reference sequence). With 0 bases removed from V and 4 bases from J, the gap between germline ends came to 12 bases. This CDR3 contains 15 residues. CDR3 region: CSARDLGAITGELFF. The DNA for the CDR3 is TGCAGTGCTAGAGATCTCGGTGCGATCACCGGGGAGCTGTTTTTT.

This clonotype was picked up many times. This sequence joins TRBV18 and TRBJ2-7; D may be TRBD1 (6 bases). The CDR3 totals 14 residues. Trimming pared 1 base from V and 3 bases from J, leaving 10 bases between. Germline V gene lookup returns CDR1 KGHSH and CDR2 LQKENI. The CDR3 reads CASSPLQGSYEQYF. The CDR3 DNA sequence: TGTGCCAGCTCACCACTACAGGGTAGCTACGAGCAGTACTTC.

This clonotype showed up many times. The chain links TRBV20-1 to TRBJ1-1; TRBD1 matches 9 bases. V trimming: 2 bases; J trimming: 10 bases; junction bases outside the gene matches: 17. CDR1 is DFQATT, CDR2 SNEGSKA, per germline (reference sequence). The CDR3 totals 16 residues. Written as DNA, the CDR3 is TGCAGTGCTAGACCCGGGACAGGGCGACGATATTCTTCAGCTTTCTTT. This sequence encodes CSARPGTGRRYSSAFF.

This clonotype was detected only a few times. The V call is TRBV20-1, the J call TRBJ2-5, with 10 bases aligning to TRBD2. The CDR3 is made up of 16 amino acids. V gave up 0 bases and J gave up 4 bases; unmatched junction bases: 8. Germline values: CDR1 DFQATT, CDR2 SNEGSKA (reference sequence). The CDR3 nucleotides read TGCAGTGCTAGAGATCTAGGTCTAGCGGGAGTAGAGACCCAGTACTTC. This sequence encodes CSARDLGLAGVETQYF.

This clonotype was detected only a few times. The rearrangement uses TRBV7-9 and TRBJ2-1; weak D call: TRBD2 (5 bases). The V gene lost 5 bases and the J gene lost 6 bases, with 17 bases spanning the gap. This CDR3 spans 15 amino acids. Germline V gene sequence: CDR1 SEHNR, CDR2 FQNEAQ (reference sequence). The CDR3 sequence: CASSPVANPSNEQFF. The CDR3 bases are TGTGCCAGCAGCCCGGTAGCGAACCCTTCCAATGAGCAGTTCTTC.

Of note for this clonotype: Its ends do not fully match the called genes, so a read error is possible. The chain is built from TRBV10-1 and TRBJ2-7, with 7 bases fitting TRBD1. Germline V CDR1 and CDR2: WNHNN, SYGVQD (reference sequence). CDR3 length equals 13 residues. The CDR3 loop is CASTETGSFEQYF. Here the CDR3 DNA reads TGCGCCAGCACCGAGACAGGGTCCTTCGAGCAGTACTTC.

This clonotype has ten or more counts. The V gene is TRBV7-9, the J gene TRBJ2-2; 9 positions agree with TRBD2. Germline CDR1 is SEHNR and CDR2 is FQNEAQ (reference sequence). The V gene end was trimmed by 5 bases and the J gene end by 5 bases; junction bases not matched to a gene: 9. The CDR3 loop spans 16 amino acids. Here the CDR3 reads CASSRLAAKETGELFF. The CDR3 DNA reads TGTGCCAGCAGCCGACTAGCGGCCAAGGAAACCGGGGAGCTGTTTTTT.

J is TRBJ2-3 and V is TRBV20-1, with 8 bases that match TRBD2. The germline V gene encodes CDR1 DFQATT and CDR2 SNEGSKA (reference sequence). Trimming at V came to 0 bases and at J to 0 bases, leaving 5 bases not matched to a gene. CDR3 size: 16 residues. CDR3 protein: CSARDEERESTDTQYF. CDR3 in DNA: TGCAGTGCTAGAGATGAAGAGCGGGAGAGCACAGATACGCAGTATTTT.

This clonotype came up a few times. V usage is TRBV6-1 and J usage is TRBJ2-1, with TRBD1 identical over 7 bases. Germline V gene sequence: CDR1 MNHNS, CDR2 SASEGT. The CDR3 covers 14 residues. The V segment lost 8 bases and the J segment 4 bases; nucleotides outside the gene matches: 8. CDR3 region: CASGRGQLYNEQFF. DNA of the CDR3: TGTGCCAGCGGCCGGGGACAGCTTTACAATGAGCAGTTCTTC.

This clonotype showed up just a few times. V gene TRBV28 combines with J gene TRBJ1-2, with 9 bases aligning to TRBD1. The V and J ends lost 2 bases and 8 bases, in that order; junction bases with no gene match: 3. The CDR3 loop spans 13 amino acids. Germline lookup yields CDR1 MDHEN and CDR2 SYDVKM. CDR3 DNA: TGTGCCAGCAGTTTAGGACAGGGGCAAGGCTACACCTTC. Residues: CASSLGQGQGYTF.